The text below deals with one T cell receptor beta chain. Profiling relied on immunoSEQ multiplex PCR, and the TCRdb table lists in-frame clones only, not all of them. The sample yields over 200,000 clones, around 90% seen once. The data stem from a study of blood T cell repertoires in COVID-19. Study details: In each case, the material was cDNA or gDNA derived from T cells, B-cell-depleted T cells, or PBMCs.

In terms of age and location, participants ranged from about 18 to 90 years and lived in approximately 26 US areas. Clinical histories supplied by participants themselves formed the basis of cohort assignment. Shortly before study entry, within 2 weeks, exposed participants had met a COVID-19 case. The receptor's source is a woman between 25 and 40 years old who had been exposed to COVID-19. The sequenced material came from PBMCs or T cells enriched from blood (not recorded which).

The CDR3 loop is CASSMNNVGTTLGGYTF. The CDR3 DNA follows: TGTGCCAGTAGTATGAACAACGTTGGGACAACCCTGGGGGGCTACACCTTC. The rearrangement joins TRBV19 to TRBJ1-2; D perhaps matches TRBD1 (6 bases). The CDR3 is 17 amino acids. Germline loops: CDR1 LNHDA, CDR2 SQIVND (reference sequence). V lost 3 bases to trimming and J lost 8 bases, with 25 bases between them. Full variable domain (rest looked up from reference TRBV19 and TRBJ1-2): DGGITQSPKYLFRKEGQNVTLSCEQNLNHDAMYWYRQDPGQGLRLIYYSQIVNDFQKGDIAEGYSVSREKKESFPLTVTSAQKNPTAFYLCASSMNNVGTTLGGYTFGSGTRLTVV.